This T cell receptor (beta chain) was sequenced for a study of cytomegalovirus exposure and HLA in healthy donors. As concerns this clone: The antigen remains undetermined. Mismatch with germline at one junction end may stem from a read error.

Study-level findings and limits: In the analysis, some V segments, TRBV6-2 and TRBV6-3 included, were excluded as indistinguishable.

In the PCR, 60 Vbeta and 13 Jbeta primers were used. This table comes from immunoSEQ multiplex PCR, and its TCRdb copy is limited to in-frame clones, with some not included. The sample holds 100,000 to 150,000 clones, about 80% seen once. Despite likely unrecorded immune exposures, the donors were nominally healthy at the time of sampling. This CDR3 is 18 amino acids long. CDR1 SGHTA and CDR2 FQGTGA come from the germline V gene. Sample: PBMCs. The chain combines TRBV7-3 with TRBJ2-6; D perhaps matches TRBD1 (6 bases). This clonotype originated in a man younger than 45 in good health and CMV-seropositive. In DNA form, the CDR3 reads TGTGCCAGCAGCCTAACACAGGGCCCTACCGTTGGGGCCAACGGCCTGACTTTC. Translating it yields CASSLTQGPTVGANGLTF.